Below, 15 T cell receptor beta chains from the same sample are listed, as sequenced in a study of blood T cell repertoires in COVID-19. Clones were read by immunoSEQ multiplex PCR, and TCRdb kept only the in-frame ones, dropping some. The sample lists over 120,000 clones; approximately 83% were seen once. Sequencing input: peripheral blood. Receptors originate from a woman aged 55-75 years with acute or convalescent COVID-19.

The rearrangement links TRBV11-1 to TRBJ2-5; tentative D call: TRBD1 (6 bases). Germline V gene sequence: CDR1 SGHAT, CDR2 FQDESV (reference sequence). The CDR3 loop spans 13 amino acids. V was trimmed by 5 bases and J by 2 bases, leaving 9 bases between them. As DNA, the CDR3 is TGTGCCAGCAGCCGGGACACACAAGAGACCCAGTACTTC. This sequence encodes CASSRDTQETQYF.

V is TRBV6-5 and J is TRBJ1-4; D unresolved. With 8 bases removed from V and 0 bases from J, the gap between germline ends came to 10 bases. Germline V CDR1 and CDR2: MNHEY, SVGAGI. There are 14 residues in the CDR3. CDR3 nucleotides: TGTGCCAGCCTTCAAACGGCAACTAATGAAAAACTGTTTTTT. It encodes CASLQTATNEKLFF.

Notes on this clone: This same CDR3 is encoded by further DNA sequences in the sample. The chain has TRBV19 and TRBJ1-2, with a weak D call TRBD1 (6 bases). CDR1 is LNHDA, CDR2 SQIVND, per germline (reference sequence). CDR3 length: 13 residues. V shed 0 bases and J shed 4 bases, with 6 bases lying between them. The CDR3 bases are TGTGCCAGTAGTATAGACAGGGGCTATGGCTACACCTTC. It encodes CASSIDRGYGYTF.

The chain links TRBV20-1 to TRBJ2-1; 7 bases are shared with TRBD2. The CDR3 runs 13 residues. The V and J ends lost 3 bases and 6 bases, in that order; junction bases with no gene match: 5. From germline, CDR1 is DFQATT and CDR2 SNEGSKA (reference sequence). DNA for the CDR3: TGCAGTGCTAGTCAAGCGGGGTTCAATGAGCAGTTCTTC. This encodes CSASQAGFNEQFF.

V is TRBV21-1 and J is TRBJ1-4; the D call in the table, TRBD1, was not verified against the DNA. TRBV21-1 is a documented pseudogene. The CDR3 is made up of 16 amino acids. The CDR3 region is CASSIYRGVLNEKLFF. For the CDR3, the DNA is TGTGCCAGCAGCATATACAGGGGCGTCCTAAATGAAAAACTGTTTTTT.

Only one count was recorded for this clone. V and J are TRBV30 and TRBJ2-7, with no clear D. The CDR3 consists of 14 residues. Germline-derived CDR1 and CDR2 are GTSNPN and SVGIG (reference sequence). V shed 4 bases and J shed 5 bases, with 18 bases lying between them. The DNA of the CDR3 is TGTGCCTGGATCCGCTCGCCGGTGGTCCACGAGCAGTACTTC. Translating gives CAWIRSPVVHEQYF.

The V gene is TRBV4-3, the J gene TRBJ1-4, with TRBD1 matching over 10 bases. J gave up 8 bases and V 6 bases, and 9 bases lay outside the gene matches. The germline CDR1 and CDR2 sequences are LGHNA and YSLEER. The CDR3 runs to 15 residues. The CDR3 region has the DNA TGCGCCAGCAGGGAGGGACAGGGGATAAGGGAAAAACTGTTTTTT. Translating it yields CASREGQGIREKLFF.

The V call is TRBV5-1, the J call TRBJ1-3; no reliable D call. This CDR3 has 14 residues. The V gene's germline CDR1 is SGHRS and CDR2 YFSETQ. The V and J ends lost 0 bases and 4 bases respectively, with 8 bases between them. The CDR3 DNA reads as TGCGCCAGCAGCTTGGATAACAAAGGAAACACCATATATTTT. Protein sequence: CASSLDNKGNTIYF.

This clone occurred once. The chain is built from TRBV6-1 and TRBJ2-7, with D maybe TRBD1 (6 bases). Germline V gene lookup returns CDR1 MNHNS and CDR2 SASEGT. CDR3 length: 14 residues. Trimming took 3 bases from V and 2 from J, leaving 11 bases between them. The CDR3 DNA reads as TGTGCCAGCAGTGAGGACAGCCTTGCCTACGAGCAGTACTTC. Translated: CASSEDSLAYEQYF.

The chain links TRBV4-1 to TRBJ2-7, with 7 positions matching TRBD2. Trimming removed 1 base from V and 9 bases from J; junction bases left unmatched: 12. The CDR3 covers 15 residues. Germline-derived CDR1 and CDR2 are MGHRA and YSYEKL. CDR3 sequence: CASSQGASGVGSQYF. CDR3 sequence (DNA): TGCGCCAGCAGCCAAGGGGCCAGCGGGGTCGGATCGCAGTACTTC.

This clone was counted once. The CDR3 sequence is CASSQTGLAGGGTNEQFF. CDR3 nucleotides: TGCGCCAGCAGCCAAACGGGACTAGCGGGAGGTGGGACCAATGAGCAGTTCTTC. This chain links TRBV4-1 with TRBJ2-1; 15 nucleotides agree with TRBD2. CDR3 length: 18 amino acids. With V trimmed by 2 bases and J by 6 bases, 8 bases remained unmatched. The V gene's germline CDR1 is MGHRA and CDR2 YSYEKL.

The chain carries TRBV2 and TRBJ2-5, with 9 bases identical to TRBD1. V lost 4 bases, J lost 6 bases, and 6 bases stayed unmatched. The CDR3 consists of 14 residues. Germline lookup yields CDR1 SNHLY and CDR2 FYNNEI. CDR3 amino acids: CASSGGTGRQTQYF. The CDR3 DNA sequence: TGTGCCAGCAGTGGAGGGACAGGGAGACAGACCCAGTACTTC.

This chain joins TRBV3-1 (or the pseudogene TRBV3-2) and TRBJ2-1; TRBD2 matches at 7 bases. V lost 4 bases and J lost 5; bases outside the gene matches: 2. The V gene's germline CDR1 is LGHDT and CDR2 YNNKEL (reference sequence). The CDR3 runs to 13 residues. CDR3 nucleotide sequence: TGTGCCAGCAGCCCCGGGACTAACAATGAGCAGTTCTTC. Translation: CASSPGTNNEQFF.

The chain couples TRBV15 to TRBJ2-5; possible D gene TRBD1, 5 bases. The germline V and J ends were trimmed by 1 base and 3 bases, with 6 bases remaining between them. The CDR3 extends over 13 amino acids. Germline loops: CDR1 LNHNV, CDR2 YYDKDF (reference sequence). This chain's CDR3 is CATSRGQKETQYF. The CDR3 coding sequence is TGTGCCACCAGCAGAGGACAGAAAGAGACCCAGTACTTC.

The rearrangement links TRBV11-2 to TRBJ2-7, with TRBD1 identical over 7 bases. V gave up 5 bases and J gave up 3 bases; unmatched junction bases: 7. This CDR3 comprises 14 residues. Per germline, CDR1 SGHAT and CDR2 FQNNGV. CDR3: CASSPTTGRYEQYF. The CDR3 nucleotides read TGTGCCAGCAGCCCCACGACAGGGCGCTACGAGCAGTACTTC.